Listed below are T cell receptor beta chains from one sample, sequenced in a study of control samples from healthy donors and cancer patients. The repertoire was sequenced with immunoSEQ multiplex PCR; TCRdb's copy has only in-frame clones and lacks some. The data contain under 450,000 clones, 90% of them singletons. Sequenced input: PBMCs. These receptors were collected from a man between 40 and 49 years old with head and neck cancer. Each CDR3 is given with its conserved first and last residue. The order of the fields is J gene, clone size, D gene, V gene, CDR3 DNA, CDR3 protein. D genes are given only for firm matches. Clone size appears in some rows only: once, few, many, or a class for an expanded clone.

>TRBJ1-6|-|TRBD1|TRBV7-8
TGTGCCAGCAGCCAGGGGGGGAATTCACCCCTCCACTTT
CASSQGGNSPLHF
>TRBJ2-1|-|TRBD2|TRBV5-4
TGTGCCAGCAGCCCCCCGGGACTAGCGGGAGAGAATGAGCAGTTCTTC
CASSPPGLAGENEQFF
>TRBJ2-3|-|TRBD2|TRBV6-5
TGTGCCAGCACTTACGCTAGCGGGGCAGATACGCAGTATTTT
CASTYASGADTQYF
>TRBJ2-1|-|-|TRBV27
TGTGCCAGCAGTTTGGCCAGGGCTGGATCCTACAATGAGCAGTTCTTC
CASSLARAGSYNEQFF
>TRBJ1-2|once|TRBD1|TRBV6-2/TRBV6-3
TGTGCCAGCAGTTACGGACAGGGGTGGGGCTACACCTTC
CASSYGQGWGYTF
>TRBJ1-1|-|-|TRBV11-1
TGTGCCAGCAGCCTCCAAAACACTGAAGCTTTCTTT
CASSLQNTEAFF
>TRBJ1-6|-|-|TRBV9
TGTGCCAGCAGCCCCGTAGCCGGTGGCTCACCCCTCCACTTT
CASSPVAGGSPLHF
>TRBJ2-3|-|-|TRBV5-6
TGTGCCAGCAGCTTGGAGATGGCGCAGTATTTT
CASSLEMAQYF
>TRBJ2-1|once|-|TRBV15
TGTGCCACCAGCAGATCCCGGGACCAAACAAGCAATGAGCAGTTCTTC
CATSRSRDQTSNEQFF
>TRBJ1-1|-|-|TRBV7-9
TGTGCCAGCAGCTTAAGGGGTGCGGGCACTGAAGCTTTCTTT
CASSLRGAGTEAFF
>TRBJ2-1|-|TRBD1|TRBV19
TGTGCCAGTACCCTTTCCTCTGGAGGAGCAGGGGGTCAGGATGAGCAGTTCTTC
CASTLSSGGAGGQDEQFF
>TRBJ1-6|few|-|TRBV4-1
TGCGCCAGCAGCCAAGAAAGTCCGGAGAACTATAATTCACCCCTCCACTTT
CASSQESPENYNSPLHF
>TRBJ2-7|-|-|TRBV5-1
TGCGCCAGCAGCCCAGGGACTGCCGTATCCTACGAGCAGTACTTC
CASSPGTAVSYEQYF
>TRBJ2-5|-|TRBD1|TRBV5-1
TGCGCCAGCAGCTTGGGTTTGGGACAGGGAAGAAAGACCCAGTACTTC
CASSLGLGQGRKTQYF
>TRBJ1-5|-|-|TRBV6-5
TGTGCCAGCATACAGGGACGATTGGCCGATCAGCCCCAGCATTTT
CASIQGRLADQPQHF
>TRBJ2-1|-|-|TRBV7-9
TGTGCCAGCAGCTCTAGCGATGAGCAGTTCTTC
CASSSSDEQFF
>TRBJ2-7|-|TRBD2|TRBV11-2
TGTGCCAGCAGCTGGCTGGGGGGAGGGAGCTCCTACGAGCAGTACTTC
CASSWLGGGSSYEQYF
>TRBJ1-2|-|-|TRBV4-3
TGCGCCAGCAGCCAAGATCGCAGCTCAGGGTATGGCTACACCTTC
CASSQDRSSGYGYTF
>TRBJ1-6|-|-|TRBV7-6
TGTGCCACCGCCGAGGGGGTTAATTCACCCCTCCACTTT
CATAEGVNSPLHF
>TRBJ1-4|-|-|TRBV7-9
TGTGCCAGCAGCCCCGGGGGAGGAGGAACTAATGAAAAACTGTTTTTT
CASSPGGGGTNEKLFF
>TRBJ2-2|-|-|TRBV6-6
TGTGCCAGCAGGCCCTTTGGGGATCCGAACACCGGGGAGCTGTTTTTT
CASRPFGDPNTGELFF
>TRBJ2-7|-|TRBD1|TRBV29-1
TGCAGCGTTAGGCCCGAAACAGGGGGCGTGTTCGAGCAGTACTTC
CSVRPETGGVFEQYF
>TRBJ1-2|-|-|TRBV3-1/TRBV3-2
TGTGCCAGCAGCCAAGATATTGGCAGGGATGATGGCTACACCTTC
CASSQDIGRDDGYTF
>TRBJ2-2|-|TRBD1|TRBV4-3
TGCGCCAGCAGCCAAGGACAGGGAGTCACCGGGGAGCTGTTTTTT
CASSQGQGVTGELFF
>TRBJ2-7|-|TRBD2|TRBV29-1
TGCAGCGTAGCCAGGACTAGCGGGAGCTACGAGCAGTACTTC
CSVARTSGSYEQYF
>TRBJ1-2|-|-|TRBV19
TGTGCCAGTAGGAAAAACCTATCCTATAGCTACACCTTC
CASRKNLSYSYTF
>TRBJ1-5|-|-|TRBV4-1
TGCGCCAGCAGCCAAGAAGCGGACAGCAATCAGCCCCAGCATTTT
CASSQEADSNQPQHF
>TRBJ2-1|-|TRBD2|TRBV11-2
TGTGCCAGCAGCTCAGGGGTTATAGCGGGAGGGTTGTACAATGAGCAGTTCTTC
CASSSGVIAGGLYNEQFF
>TRBJ1-1|once|-|TRBV21-1
TGTGCCAGCAGCAAAGGGCAGGGCGGCACTGAAGCTTTCTTT
CASSKGQGGTEAFF
>TRBJ2-2|-|-|TRBV30
TGTGCCTGGAAGCTCGCCACCGGGGAGCTGTTTTTT
CAWKLATGELFF
>TRBJ1-4|-|-|TRBV5-6
TGTGCCAGCAGCTTTATTGGCAGGGGAAATAATGAAAAACTGTTTTTT
CASSFIGRGNNEKLFF
>TRBJ2-6|once|TRBD1|TRBV6-1
TGTGCCAGCAGTGGAGGGACAGCTGGCGTCCGGGCCAACGTCCTGACTTTC
CASSGGTAGVRANVLTF
>TRBJ2-2|once|TRBD1|TRBV14
TGTGCCAGCACCCGATCACAGGGGTGGACCGGGGAGCTGTTTTTT
CASTRSQGWTGELFF
>TRBJ2-7|-|-|TRBV23-1
TGCGCCAGCATCGGGGAGGGGGTGCAGAGCTCCTACGAGCAGTACTTC
CASIGEGVQSSYEQYF
>TRBJ1-1|-|TRBD1|TRBV6-6
TGTGCCAGCAGTTACGACAGGGCGAACACTGAAGCTTTCTTT
CASSYDRANTEAFF
>TRBJ2-1|-|TRBD2|TRBV9
TGTGCCAGTGAGAGGACTAGCGGGACTAGTGAGCAGTTCTTC
CASERTSGTSEQFF
>TRBJ1-5|-|-|TRBV24-1
TGTGCCACCGCGAAGGGCAATCAGCCCCAGCATTTT
CATAKGNQPQHF
>TRBJ1-3|once|-|TRBV12-5
TGTGCTAGTGGTTTGTCAGACTCTGGAAACACCATATATTTT
CASGLSDSGNTIYF
>TRBJ1-5|-|-|TRBV4-2
TGTGCCAGCAGCCAAGATCTAGCTCAGCCCCAGCATTTT
CASSQDLAQPQHF
>TRBJ1-2|-|-|TRBV29-1
TGCAGCCTACCAGGGGATTTGGGCTATGGCTACACCTTC
CSLPGDLGYGYTF